This TCR beta chain was captured by sequencing in a study of T cell repertoires in cytomegalovirus infection. A single record per CDR3 protein comes from TCRdb applying MiXCR to the reads. The profile shows approximately 490,000 distinct CDR3 sequences, roughly 10% of them singletons. Germline V gene data show CDR1 as SGHAT and CDR2 as FQNNGV. The trim removed 5 bases at V and 2 bases at J, leaving 11 bases unmatched. The CDR3 is 17 residues long. This clonotype was seen ten or more times. The sequencing input was PBMCs. The origin of this receptor is a human donor in good health (CMV status not recorded). Some clones in this sample may be carry-over from other donors' samples. The gene calls are TRBV11-2 and TRBJ2-3; the match to TRBD2 covers 9 bases. CDR3 sequence: CASSLMPAGGSTDTQYF. The CDR3 DNA sequence: TGTGCCAGCAGCCTAATGCCAGCGGGAGGTTCCACAGATACGCAGTATTTT. Full variable domain (remainder filled in from reference TRBV11-2 and TRBJ2-3): EAGVAQSPRYKIIEKRQSVAFWCNPISGHATLYWYQQILGQGPKLLIQFQNNGVVDDSQLPKDRFSAERLKGVDSTLKIQPAKLEDSAVYLCASSLMPAGGSTDTQYFGPGTRLTVL.